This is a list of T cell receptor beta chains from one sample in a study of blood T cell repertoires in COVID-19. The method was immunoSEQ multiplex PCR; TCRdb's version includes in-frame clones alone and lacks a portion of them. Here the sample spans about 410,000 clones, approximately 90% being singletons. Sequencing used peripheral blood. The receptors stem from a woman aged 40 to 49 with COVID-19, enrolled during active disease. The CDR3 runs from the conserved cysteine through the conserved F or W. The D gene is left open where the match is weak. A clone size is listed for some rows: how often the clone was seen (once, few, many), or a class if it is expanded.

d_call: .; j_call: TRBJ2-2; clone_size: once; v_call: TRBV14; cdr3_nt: TGTGCCAGCAGTCCGCGTAAAGTAGCGAACACCGGGGAGCTGTTTTTT; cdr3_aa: CASSPRKVANTGELFF
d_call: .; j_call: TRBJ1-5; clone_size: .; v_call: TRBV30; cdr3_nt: TGTGCCTGGAGTGTACAGGGCAGGGTTGGGCAGCCCCAGCATTTT; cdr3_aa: CAWSVQGRVGQPQHF
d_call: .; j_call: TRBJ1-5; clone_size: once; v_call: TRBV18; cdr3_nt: TGTGCCAGCTCACCAGGAGAGGATCAGCCCCAGCATTTT; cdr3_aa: CASSPGEDQPQHF
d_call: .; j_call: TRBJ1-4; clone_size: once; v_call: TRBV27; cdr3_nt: TGTGCCAGCAGCCCCTTCACAGTTGCAACTAATGAAAAACTGTTTTTT; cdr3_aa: CASSPFTVATNEKLFF
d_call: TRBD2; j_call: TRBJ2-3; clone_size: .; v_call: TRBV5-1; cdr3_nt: TGCGCCAGCACCCTATCTTCGGGGGGGCCCGGAGATACGCAGTATTTT; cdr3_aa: CASTLSSGGPGDTQYF
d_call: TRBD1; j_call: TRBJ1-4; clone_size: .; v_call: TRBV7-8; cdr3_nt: TGTGCCAGCAGCTTACTCCCGGGACAGGGGGAAAAACTGTTTTTT; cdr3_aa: CASSLLPGQGEKLFF
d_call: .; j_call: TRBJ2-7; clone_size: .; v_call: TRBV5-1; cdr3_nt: TGCGCCAGCAGCTTGGCACTCGCGGGGGCCAACGACGAGCAGTACTTC; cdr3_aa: CASSLALAGANDEQYF
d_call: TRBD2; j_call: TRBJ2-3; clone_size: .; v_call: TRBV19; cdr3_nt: TGTGCCAGTAGTAAAATAGCGGGAGCCATTCCAGATACGCAGTATTTT; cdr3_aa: CASSKIAGAIPDTQYF
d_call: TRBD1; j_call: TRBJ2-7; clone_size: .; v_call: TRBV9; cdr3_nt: TGTGCCAGCAGCGTAGAAATTTCTGGGGACAGGGGGATCCACGAGCAGTACTTC; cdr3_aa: CASSVEISGDRGIHEQYF
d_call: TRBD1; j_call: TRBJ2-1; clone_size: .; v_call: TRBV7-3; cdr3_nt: TGTGCCAGCAGTTATAGAACAGGGGCCACTTACAATGAGCAGTTCTTC; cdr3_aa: CASSYRTGATYNEQFF
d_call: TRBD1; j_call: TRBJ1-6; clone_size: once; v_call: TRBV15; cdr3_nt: TGTGCCACCAGCAGAGATCCTTTCGGAGGGGGCAATTCACCCCTCCACTTT; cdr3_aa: CATSRDPFGGGNSPLHF
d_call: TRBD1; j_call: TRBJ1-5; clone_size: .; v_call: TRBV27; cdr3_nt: TGTGCCAGCAGTCCAGGACAGGTCTGGCAGCCCCAGCATTTT; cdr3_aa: CASSPGQVWQPQHF
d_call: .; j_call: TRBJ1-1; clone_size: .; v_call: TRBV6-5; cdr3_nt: TGTGCCAGCAGTTACCAGGGGAGTGGCACTGAAGCTTTCTTT; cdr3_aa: CASSYQGSGTEAFF
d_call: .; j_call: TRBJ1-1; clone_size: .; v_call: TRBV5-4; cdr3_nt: TGTGCCAGCAGCTTTGGGCAGGGGACGGTAATGAACACTGAAGCTTTCTTT; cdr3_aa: CASSFGQGTVMNTEAFF
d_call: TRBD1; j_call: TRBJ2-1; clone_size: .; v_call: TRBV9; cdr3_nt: TGTGCCAGCAGCGGGGACAGGGTGACCTACAATGAGCAGTTCTTC; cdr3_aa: CASSGDRVTYNEQFF
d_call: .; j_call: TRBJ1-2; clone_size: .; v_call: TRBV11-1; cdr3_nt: TGTGCCAGCAGCTTAGCCCCGGGTTATGGCTACACCTTC; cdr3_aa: CASSLAPGYGYTF
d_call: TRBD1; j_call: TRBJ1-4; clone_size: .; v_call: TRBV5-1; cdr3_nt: TGCGCCAGCAGCTTGAGGGGACAGGGTAATGAAAAACTGTTTTTT; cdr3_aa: CASSLRGQGNEKLFF
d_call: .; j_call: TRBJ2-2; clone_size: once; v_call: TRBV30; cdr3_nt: TGTGCCAGGAAGGAGGACCCGTTGAACACCGGGGAGCTGTTTTTT; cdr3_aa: CARKEDPLNTGELFF
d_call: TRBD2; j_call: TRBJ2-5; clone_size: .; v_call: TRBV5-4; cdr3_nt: TGTGCCAGCAGCTTAATCCTAGCGGGGACAGAGACCCAGTACTTC; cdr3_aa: CASSLILAGTETQYF
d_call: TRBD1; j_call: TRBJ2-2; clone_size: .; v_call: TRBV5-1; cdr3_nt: TGCGCCAGTACGGACAGGGGGAACACCGGGGAGCTGTTTTTT; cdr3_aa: CASTDRGNTGELFF
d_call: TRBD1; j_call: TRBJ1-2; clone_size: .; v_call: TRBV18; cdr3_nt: TGTGCCAGCTCCCAGGACAGGGATTATGGCTACACCTTC; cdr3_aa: CASSQDRDYGYTF
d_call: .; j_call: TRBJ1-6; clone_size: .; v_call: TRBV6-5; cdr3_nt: TGTGCCAGCAGTTTGGGAGTGGGGAATTCACCCCTCCACTTT; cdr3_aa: CASSLGVGNSPLHF
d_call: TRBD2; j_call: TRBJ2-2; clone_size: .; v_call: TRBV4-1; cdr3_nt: TGCGCCAGCAGCCAAGAAGGACTAGCGGGAGAATCCACCGGGGAGCTGTTTTTT; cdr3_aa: CASSQEGLAGESTGELFF
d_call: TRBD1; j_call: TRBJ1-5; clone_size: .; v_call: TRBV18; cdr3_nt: TGTGCCAGCTCAGCGGGACAGGGACCCTATCAGCCCCAGCATTTT; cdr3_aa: CASSAGQGPYQPQHF
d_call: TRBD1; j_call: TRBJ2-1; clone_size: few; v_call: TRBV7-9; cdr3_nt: TGTGCCAGCAGCCCGAAGACAGGGGCGGCCTACAATGAGCAGTTCTTC; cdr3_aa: CASSPKTGAAYNEQFF
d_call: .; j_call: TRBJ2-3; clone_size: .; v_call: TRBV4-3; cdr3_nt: TGCGCCAGCAGCCAAGGGACTATCCGACGCACAGATACGCAGTATTTT; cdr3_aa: CASSQGTIRRTDTQYF
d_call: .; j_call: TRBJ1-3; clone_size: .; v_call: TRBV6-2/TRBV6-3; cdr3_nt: TGTGCCAGCAGCCTTCCATCGGCTGGAAACACCATATATTTT; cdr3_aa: CASSLPSAGNTIYF
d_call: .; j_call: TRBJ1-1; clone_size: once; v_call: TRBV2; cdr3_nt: TGTGCCAGCAGTGAAACCCAGGGTGATGCTGAAGCTTTCTTT; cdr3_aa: CASSETQGDAEAFF
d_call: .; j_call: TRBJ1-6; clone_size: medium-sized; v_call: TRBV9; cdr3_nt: TGTGCCAGCAGCGTATATGAAACTTCGACTTTTAATTCACCCCTCCACTTT; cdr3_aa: CASSVYETSTFNSPLHF
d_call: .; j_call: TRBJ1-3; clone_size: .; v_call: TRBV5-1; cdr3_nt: TGCGCCAGCAGCTTAGGACAGATAAACACCATATATTTT; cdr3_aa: CASSLGQINTIYF
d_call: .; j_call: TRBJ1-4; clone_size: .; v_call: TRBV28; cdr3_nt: TGTGCCAGCAGTTCCGGACAGACTGCAACTAATGAAAAACTGTTTTTT; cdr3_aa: CASSSGQTATNEKLFF
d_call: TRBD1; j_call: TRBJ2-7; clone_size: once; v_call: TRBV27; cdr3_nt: TGTGCCAGCAGTCCGCAGACAGGGACCCCCTCCTACGAGCAGTACTTC; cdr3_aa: CASSPQTGTPSYEQYF
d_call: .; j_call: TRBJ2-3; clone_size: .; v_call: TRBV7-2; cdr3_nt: TGTGCCAGCAGCTTACAAGCGGCCCCCCCCACAGATACGCAGTATTTT; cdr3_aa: CASSLQAAPPTDTQYF
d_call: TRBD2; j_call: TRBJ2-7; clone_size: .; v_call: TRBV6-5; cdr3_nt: TGTGCCAGCAGGACGGGGGGAAATTCGGTCTACGAGCAGTACTTC; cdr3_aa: CASRTGGNSVYEQYF
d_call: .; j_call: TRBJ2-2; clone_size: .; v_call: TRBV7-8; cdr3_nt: TGTGCCAGCAGCTTTGGGCAGGGTAACACCGGGGAGCTGTTTTTT; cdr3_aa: CASSFGQGNTGELFF
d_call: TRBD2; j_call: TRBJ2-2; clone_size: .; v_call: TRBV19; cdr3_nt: TGTGCCAGTAGTATCGGACTAGCGGGACCCGGGGAGCTGTTTTTT; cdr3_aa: CASSIGLAGPGELFF
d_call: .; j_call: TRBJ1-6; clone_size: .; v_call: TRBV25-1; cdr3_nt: TGTGCCAGCAGTTCCGGGACAAGGAGCTCCTATAATTCACCCCTCCACTTT; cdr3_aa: CASSSGTRSSYNSPLHF
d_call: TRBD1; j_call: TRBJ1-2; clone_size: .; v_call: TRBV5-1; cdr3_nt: TGCGCCAGCAGCGGGGGGACAGGCTATGGCTACACCTTC; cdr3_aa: CASSGGTGYGYTF
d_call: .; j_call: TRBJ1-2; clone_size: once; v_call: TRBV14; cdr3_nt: TGTGCCAGCAGCCTATCTGGCAGCCGGCCCGGGGAAGGCTACACCTTC; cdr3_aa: CASSLSGSRPGEGYTF
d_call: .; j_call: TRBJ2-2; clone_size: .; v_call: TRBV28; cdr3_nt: TGTGCCAGCAGTGAATGGGCCAGAATTAACACCGGGGAGCTGTTTTTT; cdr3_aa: CASSEWARINTGELFF
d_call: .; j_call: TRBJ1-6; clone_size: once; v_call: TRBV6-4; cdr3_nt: TGTGCCAGCAGTGACTCGACAAATTCACCCCTCCACTTT; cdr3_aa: CASSDSTNSPLHF
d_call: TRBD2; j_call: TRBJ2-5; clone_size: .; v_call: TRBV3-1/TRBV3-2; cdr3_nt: TGTGCCAGCAGCCCCGGGGGGGACCAAGAGACCCAGTACTTC; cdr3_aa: CASSPGGDQETQYF
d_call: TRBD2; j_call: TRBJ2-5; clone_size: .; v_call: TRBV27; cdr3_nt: TGTGCCAGCAGTGGTCTAGCGGGAGACGGGGCCCAGTACTTC; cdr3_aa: CASSGLAGDGAQYF
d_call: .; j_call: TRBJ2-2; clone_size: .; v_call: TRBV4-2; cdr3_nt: TGTGCCAGCAGCCAAGAGAGGACAGCACTTCCCACCGGGGAGCTGTTTTTT; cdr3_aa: CASSQERTALPTGELFF
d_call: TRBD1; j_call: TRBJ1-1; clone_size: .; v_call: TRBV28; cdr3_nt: TGTGCCAGCAGTACCGGGTTCAGAGGGGGCGGTGAAGCTTTCTTT; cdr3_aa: CASSTGFRGGGEAFF
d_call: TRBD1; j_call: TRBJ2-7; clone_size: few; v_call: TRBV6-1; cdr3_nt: TGTGCCAGCAGTGAAGGGACAGGGGGCTCCTACGAGCAGTACTTC; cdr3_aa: CASSEGTGGSYEQYF
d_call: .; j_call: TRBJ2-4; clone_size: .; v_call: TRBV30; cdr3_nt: TGTGCCTCCACAGGGATGGGCAAAAACATTCAGTACTTC; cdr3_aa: CASTGMGKNIQYF
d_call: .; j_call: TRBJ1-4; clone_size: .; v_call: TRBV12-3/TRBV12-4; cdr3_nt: TGTGCCAGCAGTCAGGGGCAGAATGAAAAACTGTTTTTT; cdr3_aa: CASSQGQNEKLFF
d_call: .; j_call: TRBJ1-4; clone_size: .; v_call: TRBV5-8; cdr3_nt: TGTGCCAGCAGCGCTCTAAATGAAAAACTGTTTTTT; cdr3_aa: CASSALNEKLFF
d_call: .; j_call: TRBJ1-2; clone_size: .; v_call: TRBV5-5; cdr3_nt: TGTGCCAGCAGCCTACGACAAGGCGGCGTGGGGCTGGACTATGGCTACACCTTC; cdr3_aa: CASSLRQGGVGLDYGYTF